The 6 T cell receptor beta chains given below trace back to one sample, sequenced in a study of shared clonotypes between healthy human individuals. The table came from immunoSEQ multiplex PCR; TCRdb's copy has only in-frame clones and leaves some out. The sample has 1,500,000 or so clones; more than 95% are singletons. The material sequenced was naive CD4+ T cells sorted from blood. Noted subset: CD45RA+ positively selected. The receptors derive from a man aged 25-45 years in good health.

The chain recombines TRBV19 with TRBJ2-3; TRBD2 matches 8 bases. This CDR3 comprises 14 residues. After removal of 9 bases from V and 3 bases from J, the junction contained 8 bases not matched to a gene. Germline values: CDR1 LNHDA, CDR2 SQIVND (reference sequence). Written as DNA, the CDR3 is TGTGCCAGCGGGGGGGGAGCACAGACAGATACGCAGTATTTT. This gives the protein CASGGGAQTDTQYF.

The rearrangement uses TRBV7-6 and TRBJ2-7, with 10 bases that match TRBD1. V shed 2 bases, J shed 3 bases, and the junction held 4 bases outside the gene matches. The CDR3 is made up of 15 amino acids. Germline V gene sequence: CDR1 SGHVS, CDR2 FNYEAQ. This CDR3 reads CASSLMGDRGYEQYF. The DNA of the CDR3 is TGTGCCAGCAGCTTAATGGGGGACAGGGGCTACGAGCAGTACTTC.

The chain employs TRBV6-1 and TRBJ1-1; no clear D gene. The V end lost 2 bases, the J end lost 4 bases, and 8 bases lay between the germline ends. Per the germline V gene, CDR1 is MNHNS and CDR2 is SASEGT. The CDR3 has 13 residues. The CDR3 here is CASSERRGTEAFF. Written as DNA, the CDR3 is TGTGCCAGCAGTGAACGTCGCGGCACTGAAGCTTTCTTT.

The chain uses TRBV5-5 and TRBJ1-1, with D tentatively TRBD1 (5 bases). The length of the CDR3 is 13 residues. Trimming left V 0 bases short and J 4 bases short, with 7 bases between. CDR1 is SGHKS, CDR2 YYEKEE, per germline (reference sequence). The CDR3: CASSLGGTTEAFF. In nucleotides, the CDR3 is TGTGCCAGCAGCTTGGGAGGGACCACTGAAGCTTTCTTT.

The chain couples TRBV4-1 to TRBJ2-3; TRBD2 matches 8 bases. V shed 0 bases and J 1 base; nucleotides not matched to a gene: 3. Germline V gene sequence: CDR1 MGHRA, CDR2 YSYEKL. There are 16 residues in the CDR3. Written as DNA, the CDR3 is TGCGCCAGCAGCCAAGAAAAACTAGCGGGCACAGATACGCAGTATTTT. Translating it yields CASSQEKLAGTDTQYF.

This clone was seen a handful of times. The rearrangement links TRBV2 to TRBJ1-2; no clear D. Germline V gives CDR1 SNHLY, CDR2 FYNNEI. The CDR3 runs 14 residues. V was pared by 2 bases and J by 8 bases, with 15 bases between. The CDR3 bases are TGTGCCAGCAGTGAAACGGTTCCGGTCGGAGGCTACACCTTC. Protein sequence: CASSETVPVGGYTF. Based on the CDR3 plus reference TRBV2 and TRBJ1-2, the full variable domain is EPEVTQTPSHQVTQMGQEVILRCVPISNHLYFYWYRQILGQKVEFLVSFYNNEISEKSEIFDDQFSVERPDGSNFTLKIRSTKLEDSAMYFCASSETVPVGGYTFGSGTRLTVV.